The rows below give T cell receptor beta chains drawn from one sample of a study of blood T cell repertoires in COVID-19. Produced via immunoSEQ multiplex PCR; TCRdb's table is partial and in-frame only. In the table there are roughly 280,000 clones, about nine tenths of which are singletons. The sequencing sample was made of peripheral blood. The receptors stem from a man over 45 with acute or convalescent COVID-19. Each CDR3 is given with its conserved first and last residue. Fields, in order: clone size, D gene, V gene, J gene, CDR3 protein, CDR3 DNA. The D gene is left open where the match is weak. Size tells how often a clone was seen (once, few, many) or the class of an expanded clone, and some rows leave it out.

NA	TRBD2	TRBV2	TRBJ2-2	CASRGGTSQANTGELFF	TGTGCCAGCAGGGGGGGGACTAGCCAGGCGAACACCGGGGAGCTGTTTTTT
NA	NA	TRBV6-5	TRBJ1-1	CASSYSRGREAFF	TGTGCCAGCAGTTACTCGAGAGGGCGCGAAGCTTTCTTT
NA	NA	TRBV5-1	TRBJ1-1	CASSGGGYNTEAFF	TGCGCCAGCAGCGGGGGCGGATACAACACTGAAGCTTTCTTT
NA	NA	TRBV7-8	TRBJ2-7	CASSPRGYEQYF	TGTGCCAGCAGCCCCCGGGGGTACGAGCAGTACTTC
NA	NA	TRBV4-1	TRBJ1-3	CASSQVGSSGNTIYF	TGCGCCAGCAGCCAAGTCGGGAGCTCTGGAAACACCATATATTTT
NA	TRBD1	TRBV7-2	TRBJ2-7	CASSRNRDRAYEQYF	TGTGCCAGCAGCCGCAACCGGGACAGGGCCTACGAGCAGTACTTC
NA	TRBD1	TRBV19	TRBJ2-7	CASSIDTGGAYEQYF	TGTGCCAGTAGTATAGATACAGGGGGAGCCTACGAGCAGTACTTC
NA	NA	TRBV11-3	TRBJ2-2	CASSFSAGELFF	TGTGCCAGCAGCTTTAGCGCCGGGGAGCTGTTTTTT
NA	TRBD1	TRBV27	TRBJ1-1	CASSRGLVTEAFF	TGTGCCAGCAGCAGGGGGCTGGTCACTGAAGCTTTCTTT
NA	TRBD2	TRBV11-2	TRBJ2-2	CASSIRLAGGANTGELFF	TGTGCCAGCAGCATCCGACTAGCGGGGGGCGCGAACACCGGGGAGCTGTTTTTT
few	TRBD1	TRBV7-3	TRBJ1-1	CASSPGTGGEAFF	TGTGCCAGCAGTCCCGGGACAGGGGGCGAAGCTTTCTTT
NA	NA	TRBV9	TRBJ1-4	CASSPGSTNEKLFF	TGTGCCAGCAGCCCGGGGTCAACTAATGAAAAACTGTTTTTT
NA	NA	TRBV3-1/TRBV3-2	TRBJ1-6	CASSLQEYPPLHF	TGTGCCAGCAGTCTTCAGGAATACCCACCCCTCCACTTT
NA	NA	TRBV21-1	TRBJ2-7	CASSNPGQEEYEQYF	TGTGCCAGCAGCAATCCGGGACAGGAGGAGTACGAGCAGTACTTC
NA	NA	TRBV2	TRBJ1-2	CASNRGVGYGYTF	TGTGCCAGCAACCGGGGGGTAGGCTATGGCTACACCTTC
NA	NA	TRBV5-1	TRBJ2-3	CASSLLSTDTQYF	TGCGCCAGCAGCTTGCTGTCTACGGATACGCAGTATTTT
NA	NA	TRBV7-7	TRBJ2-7	CASSLAGQGGYEQYF	TGTGCTAGCAGCTTAGCAGGGCAGGGGGGCTACGAGCAGTACTTC
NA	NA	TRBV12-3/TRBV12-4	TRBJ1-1	CASSFMTEKAFF	TGTGCCAGCAGTTTTATGACGGAGAAAGCTTTCTTT
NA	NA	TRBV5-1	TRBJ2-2	CASSSDTDTGELFF	TGCGCCAGCAGCTCGGACACAGACACCGGGGAGCTGTTTTTT